The T cell receptor beta chain described here comes from a study of tumor and adjacent non-tumor tissue in lung cancer. Study at large: There were roughly 11 adenocarcinoma, a couple of squamous cell carcinoma and 1 small cell lung cancer cases. Stage I to III disease affected about nine men and several women aged roughly 30 to 80. Broader study findings: Tumor repertoires had a smaller top 100 clone share than normal lung. Higher tumor TCR diversity was associated with shorter survival.

The CDR3 spans 12 residues. Trimming took off 6 bases at V and 5 bases at J, with 10 bases between the two ends. The germline gives CDR1 MNHEY, CDR2 SVGAGI. The template was RNA from unsorted bulk tissue. As concerns this clonotype: The antigen is unknown. It may be a read error: a sequence one base away is much more abundant.

A modified ARM-PCR protocol with three rounds of nested PCR amplified TCRbeta. TCRdb reanalysed the multiplex PCR reads using MiXCR and keeps one entry per CDR3 protein. The sample has more than 120,000 distinct CDR3 sequences, roughly 66% seen once; the top ten hold about 18%. The sample was lung tumor tissue. This TCR was sampled from a man in his 60s with small cell lung cancer. The chain has TRBV6-5 and TRBJ2-5; no firm D call. The CDR3 sequence: CASSQHVETQYF. The CDR3, as DNA: TGTGCCAGCAGCCAACATGTGGAGACCCAGTACTTC.